One and the same sample provided the 18 T cell receptor beta chains below, sequenced in a study of T cells in Graves' hyperthyroidism and ophthalmopathy. RNA transcripts provided the source from which TCR beta CDR3 regions were amplified. The study used the HTBI primer set for a first-round RT-PCR of the TCR CDR3. MiXCR, run by TCRdb on the multiplex PCR reads, gives a single entry per CDR3 protein. In the table there are approximately 600,000 distinct CDR3 sequences, around 15% of which are singletons. The sequencing sample was made of blood. The receptors come from a woman aged 25 to 45 with Graves' hyperthyroidism.

This clonotype was observed many times. The rearrangement uses TRBV20-1 and TRBJ2-3; D uncertain. V lost 0 bases and J 2 bases, leaving 21 bases between the germline ends. CDR1 and CDR2 from the germline V gene are DFQATT and SNEGSKA (reference sequence). The CDR3 runs 18 residues. CDR3 residues: CSARDDSGGLLITDTQYF. CDR3 bases: TGCAGTGCTAGAGATGATTCAGGCGGCCTACTAATCACAGATACGCAGTATTTT.

This clonotype was seen ten or more times. The V and J genes are TRBV7-2 and TRBJ2-7; D ambiguous. In germline, CDR1 is SGHTA, CDR2 FQGNSA. Trimming cost V 4 bases and J 0 bases, with 13 bases left between them. This CDR3 has 15 residues. CDR3 DNA sequence: TGTGCCAGCAGCTCCGACCGGGCCAGCTCCTACGAGCAGTACTTC. It codes for CASSSDRASSYEQYF.

The J gene is TRBJ2-7, the V gene TRBV4-1; D unclear. V lost 1 base and J 0 bases, leaving 10 bases between the germline ends. The length of the CDR3 is 15 residues. Germline CDR1 and CDR2: MGHRA and YSYEKL. The CDR3 is CASSQVAATSYEQYF. The CDR3 nucleotides are TGCGCCAGCAGCCAAGTTGCGGCGACCTCCTACGAGCAGTACTTC.

This clonotype appeared a single time. Given a much more abundant clone one base away, this may be a read error. This sequence joins TRBV27 and TRBJ2-7; D is undetermined. The J call may be wrong; the DNA end is better matched by TRBJ2-1. This CDR3 spans 14 amino acids. CDR1 MNHEY and CDR2 SMNVEV come from the germline V gene (reference sequence). CDR3 in amino acids: CASSFGPAQYEQFF. CDR3 DNA: TGTGCCAGCAGTTTCGGCCCCGCCCAGTACGAGCAGTTCTTC.

This chain joins TRBV6-1 and TRBJ2-5; 10 bases are shared with TRBD2. The CDR3 extends over 15 amino acids. Germline V gene sequence: CDR1 MNHNS, CDR2 SASEGT. V lost 8 bases to trimming and J lost 4 bases; unmatched junction nucleotides: 10. CDR3 sequence reads: CASLRAGGPLETQYF. DNA of the CDR3: TGTGCCAGCCTCAGAGCGGGAGGGCCGCTAGAGACCCAGTACTTC.

Written as DNA, the CDR3 is TGTGCCTGGAGTGCGGGGGTAGGGACTGGGGAGCTGTTTTTT. It specifies CAWSAGVGTGELFF. The chain joins TRBV30 to TRBJ2-2; a possible D gene is TRBD2 (6 bases). The CDR3 has 14 residues. Germline CDR1 and CDR2: GTSNPN and SVGIG (reference sequence). Trimming stripped 1 base from V and 8 bases from J, with 14 bases between.

This clonotype has a count of ten or more. The V call is TRBV20-1, the J call TRBJ2-7; D is possibly TRBD1 (5 bases). Germline V gene data show CDR1 as DFQATT and CDR2 as SNEGSKA (reference sequence). V was clipped by 0 bases and J by 4 bases, with 13 bases between them. The CDR3 covers 14 residues. The CDR3 DNA sequence: TGCAGTGCTAGAGAAAGGGGAAGTCTTTACGAGCAGTACTTC. Residues: CSARERGSLYEQYF.

This clonotype was counted between two and nine times. The V call is TRBV28, the J call TRBJ1-1; 9 bases agree with TRBD1. Germline-derived CDR1 and CDR2 are MDHEN and SYDVKM. V lost 5 bases, J lost 0 bases, and 10 bases stayed unmatched. CDR3 size: 17 residues. The CDR3 nucleotides read TGTGCCAGCAGTGCCGGACAGGGGTTCGGGATGAACACTGAAGCTTTCTTT. Translating gives CASSAGQGFGMNTEAFF.

The chain combines TRBV5-5 with TRBJ2-7, with D tentatively TRBD2 (5 bases). The germline V gene encodes CDR1 SGHKS and CDR2 YYEKEE (reference sequence). The V gene lost 3 bases and the J gene lost 3 bases, with 10 bases spanning the gap. The CDR3 spans 13 residues. CDR3 loop: CASSSRTLYEQYF. The CDR3 DNA reads as TGTGCCAGCAGCTCTAGGACTCTCTACGAGCAGTACTTC.

This clonotype occurred a few times. This chain joins TRBV2 and TRBJ1-6; the D is unclear. V shed 4 bases and J shed 7 bases, with 11 bases lying between them. The germline V gene has CDR1 SNHLY and CDR2 FYNNEI. This CDR3 region has 14 residues. This CDR3 is CASSVWALNSPLHF. As DNA, the CDR3 is TGTGCCAGCAGTGTTTGGGCCCTAAATTCACCCCTCCACTTT. Using reference TRBV2 and TRBJ1-6 for the parts outside the CDR3, the full variable domain is EPEVTQTPSHQVTQMGQEVILRCVPISNHLYFYWYRQILGQKVEFLVSFYNNEISEKSEIFDDQFSVERPDGSNFTLKIRSTKLEDSAMYFCASSVWALNSPLHFGNGTRLTVT.

DNA for the CDR3: TGCAGCGTTACGGGGACTAGCGATGAGACCCAGTACTTC. This translates into CSVTGTSDETQYF. The genes are TRBV29-1 and TRBJ2-5, with 10 bases fitting TRBD2. After removal of 5 bases from V and 5 bases from J, the junction contained 5 bases not matched to a gene. This CDR3 has 13 residues. CDR1 and CDR2 (germline): SQVTM, ANQGSEA. Based on the CDR3 plus reference TRBV29-1 and TRBJ2-5, the full variable domain is SAVISQKPSRDICQRGTSLTIQCQVDSQVTMMFWYRQQPGQSLTLIATANQGSEATYESGFVIDKFPISRPNLTFSTLTVSNMSPEDSSIYLCSVTGTSDETQYFGPGTRLLVL.

The gene calls are TRBV5-1 and TRBJ1-5, with 12 bases fitting TRBD1. This CDR3 spans 16 amino acids. V was pared by 4 bases and J by 6 bases, with 8 bases of the junction left unmatched. Germline V CDR1 and CDR2: SGHRS, YFSETQ. CDR3 amino acids: CASSQGGQGAGQPQHF. In nucleotides, the CDR3 is TGCGCCAGCAGCCAAGGGGGACAGGGGGCCGGTCAGCCCCAGCATTTT.

This clonotype was counted many times. The chain is built from TRBV12-3 or TRBV12-4 and TRBJ1-1; D is ambiguous. This CDR3 is 14 amino acids long. The V end lost 3 bases, the J end lost 6 bases, and 14 bases lay between the germline ends. CDR3 bases: TGTGCCAGCAGTTTGGTTGTAGTGACGTCTGAAGCTTTCTTT. This gives the protein CASSLVVVTSEAFF.

This clonotype was seen repeatedly, ten times or more. The V call is TRBV5-1, the J call TRBJ2-3, with a possible D match to TRBD1 (6 bases). CDR1 and CDR2 from the germline V gene are SGHRS and YFSETQ. V was trimmed by 5 bases and J by 3 bases, leaving 13 bases between them. The CDR3 spans 14 residues. DNA for the CDR3: TGCGCCAGCAGACCAGGGGCGCTGACAGATACGCAGTATTTT. It is translated as CASRPGALTDTQYF.

The V call is TRBV28, the J call TRBJ2-1; 9 bases match TRBD1. The CDR3 length is 15 residues. The germline gives CDR1 MDHEN, CDR2 SYDVKM. V lost 6 bases and J lost 5; bases outside the gene matches: 8. The CDR3 loop reads CASSLLGTGNNEQFF. The CDR3 nucleotides are TGTGCCAGCAGCTTGCTAGGGACAGGGAACAATGAGCAGTTCTTC.

Concerning this clonotype itself: Given a much more abundant clone one base away, this may be a read error. The CDR3 spells CASSLVRLSNQPQRF. CDR3 in DNA: TGTGCCAGCAGCTTAGTACGCCTTAGCAATCAGCCCCAGCGTTTT. The chain joins TRBV7-2 to TRBJ1-5; D unclear. The CDR3 contains 15 residues. Germline V gene data show CDR1 as SGHTA and CDR2 as FQGNSA.

The chain combines TRBV3-2 with TRBJ2-5. TRBV3-2 is a listed pseudogene. CDR3 length: 15 residues. The CDR3 region is CASSPRCEEKETQYF. The CDR3 DNA is TGTGCCAGCAGCCCGCGTTGCGAGGAGAAAGAGACCCAGTACTTC.

This clonotype was counted between two and nine times. The rearrangement joins TRBV5-6 to TRBJ2-7, with D unresolved. Looked up from germline, CDR1 is SGHDT and CDR2 is YYEEEE. The CDR3 runs to 12 residues. Trimming cost V 3 bases and J 9 bases, with 13 bases left between them. The CDR3 is CASSSHDGPQYF. The CDR3 coding sequence is TGTGCCAGCAGCTCTCATGACGGCCCGCAGTACTTC.